Below are 29 T cell receptor beta chains sequenced from a single sample in a study of T cell responses to AZD1222 COVID-19 vaccine. Clones were sequenced by immunoSEQ multiplex PCR, and TCRdb holds only the in-frame ones, with some missing. This sample yields some 86,000 clones, of which about 88% are seen a single time; less than 9% belongs to the top ten. Sample: peripheral blood, taken 28 days after the second AZD1222 dose. These receptors all come from an adult who received the AZD1222 COVID-19 vaccine.

The CDR3 protein is CASSEALAGVHEQYF. CDR3 sequence (DNA): TGTGCCAGCAGTGAAGCGCTAGCGGGAGTCCACGAGCAGTACTTC. The rearrangement links TRBV2 to TRBJ2-7; 10 positions match TRBD2. The CDR3 is 15 amino acids. From germline, CDR1 is SNHLY and CDR2 FYNNEI. The trim removed 0 bases at V and 5 bases at J, leaving 4 bases unmatched.

V and J are TRBV6-5 and TRBJ2-2, with a tentative D call TRBD1 (5 bases). The CDR3 extends over 14 amino acids. CDR1 MNHEY and CDR2 SVGAGI come from the germline V gene. The ends were cut back, 4 bases at V and 3 bases at J, with 9 bases in the middle. The CDR3 region is CASSFQGYTGELFF. Here the CDR3 DNA reads TGTGCCAGCAGTTTCCAGGGTTACACCGGGGAGCTGTTTTTT.

This clone was detected only once. The chain has TRBV18 and TRBJ1-6; 7 bases are a match to TRBD1. V lost 6 bases to trimming and J lost 7 bases; unmatched junction nucleotides: 3. Looked up from germline, CDR1 is KGHSH and CDR2 is LQKENI. This CDR3 contains 13 residues. The CDR3 DNA is TGTGCCAGCTCCCCGGGACAGAATTCACCCCTCCACTTT. Amino acid sequence: CASSPGQNSPLHF.

The genes are TRBV29-1 and TRBJ2-3; maybe TRBD2 (5 bases). This CDR3 region has 16 residues. Trimming cost V 5 bases and J 4 bases, with 22 bases left between them. The germline CDR1 and CDR2 sequences are SQVTM and ANQGSEA. CDR3 protein: CSVRRGLRESADTQYF. In DNA form, the CDR3 reads TGCAGCGTTCGACGTGGTCTTAGGGAGAGCGCAGATACGCAGTATTTT.

The chain recombines TRBV6-2 or TRBV6-3 with TRBJ1-2; D remains unclear. CDR1 and CDR2 from the germline V gene are MNHEY and SVGEGT. The V gene lost 3 bases and the J gene lost 6 bases, with 11 bases spanning the gap. This CDR3 is 13 amino acids long. The CDR3 sequence: CASSYEGSDGYTF. In DNA form, the CDR3 reads TGTGCCAGCAGTTATGAAGGGTCCGATGGCTACACCTTC.

V and J are TRBV30 and TRBJ1-2; no firm D call. The V gene lost 2 bases and the J gene lost 8 bases, with 15 bases spanning the gap. The CDR3 sequence is 13 residues long. Germline V gene data show CDR1 as GTSNPN and CDR2 as SVGIG (reference sequence). CDR3 nucleotides: TGTGCCTGGAGTTGGAGGGAGGGTGGGGGCTACACCTTC. It codes for CAWSWREGGGYTF.

J is TRBJ1-1 and V is TRBV5-1, with D unclear. This CDR3 is 16 amino acids long. CDR1 SGHRS and CDR2 YFSETQ come from the germline V gene. With 1 base removed from V and 2 bases from J, the gap between germline ends came to 15 bases. CDR3 protein: CASSLLQTGLNTEAFF. CDR3 in DNA: TGCGCCAGCAGCTTGTTACAGACGGGGTTAAACACTGAAGCTTTCTTT.

The V call is TRBV3-1 (or the pseudogene TRBV3-2), the J call TRBJ1-1; tentatively, D is TRBD1 (5 bases). Trimming removed 10 bases at V and 1 base at J, with 13 bases between. The CDR3 consists of 13 residues. The germline V gene encodes CDR1 LGHDT and CDR2 YNNKEL (reference sequence). The CDR3 loop reads CATTDTTNTEAFF. In DNA form, the CDR3 reads TGTGCCACCACGGACACAACGAACACTGAAGCTTTCTTT.

This clone came up a few times. The chain carries TRBV18 and TRBJ1-1; tentatively, D is TRBD1 (6 bases). The CDR3 sequence is 14 residues long. The germline CDR1 and CDR2 sequences are KGHSH and LQKENI. Trimming took 4 bases from V and 5 from J, leaving 14 bases between them. CDR3 in amino acids: CASSRAGERTEAFF. The CDR3 coding sequence is TGTGCCAGCTCACGGGCAGGGGAGAGAACTGAAGCTTTCTTT.

The CDR3 spells CASSTWTGDQETQYF. The DNA for the CDR3 is TGTGCCAGTAGTACCTGGACAGGAGACCAAGAGACCCAGTACTTC. The genes are TRBV19 and TRBJ2-5; 7 nucleotides align to TRBD1. The CDR3 is 15 amino acids. Germline CDR1 LNHDA, CDR2 SQIVND (reference sequence). The V and J ends lost 4 bases and 0 bases, in that order; junction bases with no gene match: 5.

The V and J genes are TRBV11-2 and TRBJ2-2; D not certain. V was shortened by 5 bases and J by 4 bases, with 8 bases between the two germline ends. The CDR3 is made up of 13 amino acids. Germline V gene data show CDR1 as SGHAT and CDR2 as FQNNGV. The CDR3 nucleotides read TGTGCCAGCAGCCCGATATTCACCGGGGAGCTGTTTTTT. Protein: CASSPIFTGELFF.

This clone was counted a few times. The gene calls are TRBV19 and TRBJ1-5; D possibly corresponds to TRBD1 (6 bases). The CDR3 is made up of 13 amino acids. In germline, CDR1 is LNHDA, CDR2 SQIVND (reference sequence). V was clipped by 5 bases and J by 7 bases, with 12 bases between them. CDR3 loop: CASSFGQRQPQHF. In nucleotides, the CDR3 is TGTGCCAGTAGTTTTGGACAGAGACAGCCCCAGCATTTT.

The chain couples TRBV6-1 to TRBJ2-1, with D perhaps TRBD1 or TRBD2 (5 bases each). The CDR3 runs 16 residues. Per the germline V gene, CDR1 is MNHNS and CDR2 is SASEGT. V lost 2 bases and J 4 bases, leaving 15 bases between the germline ends. In nucleotides, the CDR3 is TGTGCCAGCAGTGAACGGGGCGGAGGCCTTTACAATGAGCAGTTCTTC. The encoded protein is CASSERGGGLYNEQFF.

The J gene is TRBJ2-7, the V gene TRBV12-3 or TRBV12-4; no clear D. The CDR3 length is 13 residues. V dropped 2 bases and J dropped 4 bases, with 9 bases sitting between them. Written as DNA, the CDR3 is TGTGCCAGCAGTTTAAGGTCGAAATACGAGCAGTACTTC. Its translation is CASSLRSKYEQYF.

V gene TRBV7-8 combines with J gene TRBJ1-5, with 7 bases identical to TRBD1. Germline trimming cut 5 bases from V and 7 bases from J; bases unmatched to any gene: 17. The CDR3 is 17 residues long. The V gene's germline CDR1 is SGHVS and CDR2 FQNEAQ. CDR3 DNA: TGTGCCAGCAGCCCTTTACCTGGGACAGAAGTTGAGCAGCCCCAGCATTTT. Amino acids: CASSPLPGTEVEQPQHF. The full variable domain, with the rest looked up from reference TRBV7-8 and TRBJ1-5, is GAGVSQSPRYKVAKRGQDVALRCDPISGHVSLFWYQQALGQGPEFLTYFQNEAQLDKSGLPSDRFFAERPEGSVSTLKIQRTQQEDSAVYLCASSPLPGTEVEQPQHFGDGTRLSIL.

The genes are TRBV24-1 and TRBJ2-1; possible D gene TRBD1, 6 bases. Trimming removed 2 bases at V and 7 bases at J, with 14 bases between. Germline CDR1 KGHDR, CDR2 SFDVKD. The CDR3 spans 15 residues. The CDR3 nucleotides are TGTGCCACCAGTGATTATTCTACAGGGCATAATGAGCAGTTCTTC. Translating gives CATSDYSTGHNEQFF.

This rearrangement joins TRBV3-1 (or the pseudogene TRBV3-2) to TRBJ2-3, with D perhaps assigned TRBD1 or TRBD2 (5 bases each). Trimming shortened V by 1 base and J by 4 bases, and 12 bases separated the two germline ends. The CDR3 extends over 15 amino acids. CDR1 is LGHDT, CDR2 YNNKEL, per germline (reference sequence). The CDR3 nucleotides read TGTGCCAGCAGCCAAGGGGGACGGGTTGCAGATACGCAGTATTTT. Translating it yields CASSQGGRVADTQYF.

The V gene is TRBV7-8, the J gene TRBJ2-5, with 7 bases fitting TRBD2. There are 18 residues in the CDR3. With 1 base clipped from V and 5 bases from J, the junction kept 16 bases outside the gene matches. Per germline, CDR1 SGHVS and CDR2 FQNEAQ. CDR3: CASSLGYVVAGVPETQYF. CDR3 bases: TGTGCCAGCAGCTTAGGCTATGTCGTGGCGGGAGTCCCGGAGACCCAGTACTTC.

The CDR3 protein is CASSRTGNSPLHF. As DNA, the CDR3 is TGTGCCAGCAGCAGGACAGGGAATTCACCCCTCCACTTT. This chain uses TRBV11-2 with TRBJ1-6; TRBD1 agrees at 8 bases. The junction had 1 base not matched to a gene; V was cut back by 5 bases and J by 7 bases. Germline loops: CDR1 SGHAT, CDR2 FQNNGV. The CDR3 covers 13 residues.

The genes are TRBV4-2 and TRBJ2-2; either TRBD1 or TRBD2 may supply D (5 bases each). Germline V lookup: CDR1 LGHNA, CDR2 YNFKEQ. The CDR3 is 16 amino acids. V was pared by 0 bases and J by 4 bases, with 12 bases between. DNA for the CDR3: TGTGCCAGCAGCCAAGATGAGGGGTCGGGCACCGGGGAGCTGTTTTTT. It is translated as CASSQDEGSGTGELFF.

This chain links TRBV7-9 with TRBJ2-1, with 10 bases aligning to TRBD2. Losses at the gene ends were 2 bases for V and 5 bases for J; bases not matched to a gene: 9. Germline V CDR1 and CDR2: SEHNR, FQNEAQ (reference sequence). The CDR3 extends over 17 amino acids. The CDR3 reads CASSLLPGLARNNEQFF. DNA of the CDR3: TGTGCCAGCAGCTTACTTCCGGGACTAGCGAGAAACAATGAGCAGTTCTTC.

V is TRBV5-5 and J is TRBJ1-2, with TRBD1 identical over 11 bases. The CDR3 totals 14 residues. The germline gives CDR1 SGHKS, CDR2 YYEKEE (reference sequence). V shed 4 bases and J 3 bases; nucleotides not matched to a gene: 2. CDR3 loop: CASSTDRGHYGYTF. The CDR3 bases are TGTGCCAGCAGCACGGACAGGGGGCACTATGGCTACACCTTC.

The chain couples TRBV19 to TRBJ1-1; D might be TRBD1 (6 bases). The germline V and J ends were trimmed by 1 base and 1 base, with 10 bases remaining between them. Germline assignment: CDR1 LNHDA and CDR2 SQIVND (reference sequence). The CDR3 length is 15 residues. CDR3 sequence: CASSIVGRGNTEAFF. The CDR3 DNA sequence: TGTGCCAGTAGTATAGTTGGCAGGGGGAACACTGAAGCTTTCTTT.

Only one count was recorded for this clone. The J gene is TRBJ1-2, the V gene TRBV28; 10 bases are a match to TRBD1. The CDR3 consists of 16 residues. Germline loops: CDR1 MDHEN, CDR2 SYDVKM. Germline trimming cut 4 bases from V and 6 bases from J; bases unmatched to any gene: 11. This chain's CDR3 is CASSSRLWTGGNGYTF. CDR3 sequence (DNA): TGTGCCAGCAGTTCACGACTTTGGACAGGGGGTAATGGCTACACCTTC.

This chain connects TRBV13 to TRBJ2-1; TRBD2 agrees at 13 bases. The V gene's germline CDR1 is PRHDT and CDR2 FYEKMQ (reference sequence). The CDR3 consists of 17 residues. Losses at the gene ends were 4 bases for V and 7 bases for J; bases not matched to a gene: 10. The CDR3: CASSSLPGTSGTNEQFF. For the CDR3, the DNA is TGTGCCAGCAGCTCCCTACCCGGGACTAGCGGGACTAATGAGCAGTTCTTC. Looking up the rest from reference TRBV13 and TRBJ2-1 gives the full variable domain: AAGVIQSPRHLIKEKRETATLKCYPIPRHDTVYWYQQGPGQDPQFLISFYEKMQSDKGSIPDRFSAQQFSDYHSELNMSSLELGDSALYFCASSSLPGTSGTNEQFFGPGTRLTVL.

The sample holds many counts of this clone. This rearrangement joins TRBV7-9 to TRBJ1-1; D remains unclear. Trimming shortened V by 3 bases and J by 2 bases, and 4 bases separated the two germline ends. The CDR3 length is 12 residues. Germline V gene sequence: CDR1 SEHNR, CDR2 FQNEAQ (reference sequence). CDR3 protein: CASSFLNTEAFF. The CDR3 DNA reads as TGTGCCAGCAGCTTTTTAAACACTGAAGCTTTCTTT.

The chain employs TRBV3-1 (or the pseudogene TRBV3-2) and TRBJ1-1; tentative D call: TRBD1 (6 bases). Germline V gene sequence: CDR1 LGHDT, CDR2 YNNKEL (reference sequence). Trimming cost V 4 bases and J 4 bases, with 13 bases left between them. The CDR3 consists of 14 residues. Here the CDR3 reads CASSRTAAVTEAFF. The CDR3 DNA follows: TGTGCCAGCAGCCGGACAGCGGCGGTCACTGAAGCTTTCTTT.

The J gene is TRBJ1-6, the V gene TRBV7-8; weak D call: TRBD1 (6 bases). Per the germline V gene, CDR1 is SGHVS and CDR2 is FQNEAQ. V lost 4 bases, J lost 10 bases, and 17 bases lay in between. This CDR3 has 15 amino acids. CDR3 loop: CASSSRQEGNSPLHF. In DNA, the CDR3 is TGTGCCAGCAGCTCAAGACAGGAAGGCAACTCACCCCTCCACTTT. Looking up the rest from reference TRBV7-8 and TRBJ1-6 gives the full variable domain: GAGVSQSPRYKVAKRGQDVALRCDPISGHVSLFWYQQALGQGPEFLTYFQNEAQLDKSGLPSDRFFAERPEGSVSTLKIQRTQQEDSAVYLCASSSRQEGNSPLHFGNGTRLTVT.

The V call is TRBV20-1, the J call TRBJ1-2; the D gene is possibly TRBD1 (5 bases). The CDR3 contains 15 residues. V lost 3 bases to trimming and J lost 4 bases, with 18 bases between them. Germline V gives CDR1 DFQATT, CDR2 SNEGSKA (reference sequence). The CDR3 DNA reads TGCAGTGCTAGTGGAGGGGATCGGCGTAGCTATGGCTACACCTTC. The encoded protein is CSASGGDRRSYGYTF.